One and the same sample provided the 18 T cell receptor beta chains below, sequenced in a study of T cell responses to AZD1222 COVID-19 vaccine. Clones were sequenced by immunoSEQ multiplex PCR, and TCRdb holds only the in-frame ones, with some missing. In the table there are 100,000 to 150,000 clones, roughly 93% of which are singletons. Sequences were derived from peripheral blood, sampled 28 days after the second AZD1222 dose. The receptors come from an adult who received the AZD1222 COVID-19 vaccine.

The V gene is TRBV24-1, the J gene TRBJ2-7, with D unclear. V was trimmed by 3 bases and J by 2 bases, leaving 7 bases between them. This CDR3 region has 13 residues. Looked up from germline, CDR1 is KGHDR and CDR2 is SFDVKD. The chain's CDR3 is CATSDHQAYEQYF. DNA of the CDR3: TGTGCCACCAGTGATCATCAGGCCTACGAGCAGTACTTC.

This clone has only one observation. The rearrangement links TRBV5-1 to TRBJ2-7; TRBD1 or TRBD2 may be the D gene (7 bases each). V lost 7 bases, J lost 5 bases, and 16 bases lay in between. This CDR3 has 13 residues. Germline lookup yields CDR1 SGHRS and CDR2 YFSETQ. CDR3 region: CASGRDSSDEQYF. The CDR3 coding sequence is TGCGCCAGCGGGAGGGACAGCAGCGACGAGCAGTACTTC.

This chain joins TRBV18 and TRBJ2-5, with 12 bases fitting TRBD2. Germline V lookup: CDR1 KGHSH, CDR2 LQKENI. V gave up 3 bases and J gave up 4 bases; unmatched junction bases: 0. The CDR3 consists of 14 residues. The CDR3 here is CASSPGLAGETQYF. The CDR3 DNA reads TGTGCCAGCTCACCGGGACTAGCGGGAGAGACCCAGTACTTC. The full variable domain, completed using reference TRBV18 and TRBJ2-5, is NAGVMQNPRHLVRRRGQEARLRCSPMKGHSHVYWYRQLPEEGLKFMVYLQKENIIDESGMPKERFSAEFPKEGPSILRIQQVVRGDSAAYFCASSPGLAGETQYFGPGTRLLVL.

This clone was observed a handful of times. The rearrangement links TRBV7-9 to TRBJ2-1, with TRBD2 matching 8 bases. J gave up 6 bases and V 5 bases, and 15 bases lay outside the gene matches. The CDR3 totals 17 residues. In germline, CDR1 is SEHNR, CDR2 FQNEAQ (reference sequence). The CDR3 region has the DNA TGTGCCAGCAGCCCTTTTGCGGGAGGAGGCGTGGGCAATGAGCAGTTCTTC. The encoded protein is CASSPFAGGGVGNEQFF.

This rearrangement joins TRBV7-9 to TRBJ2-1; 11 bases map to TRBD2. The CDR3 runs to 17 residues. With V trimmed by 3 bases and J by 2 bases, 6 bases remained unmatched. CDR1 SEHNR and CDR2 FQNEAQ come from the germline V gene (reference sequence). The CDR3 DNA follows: TGTGCCAGCAGCTTTTCTAGCGGGAGGACCCCCTACAATGAGCAGTTCTTC. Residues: CASSFSSGRTPYNEQFF.

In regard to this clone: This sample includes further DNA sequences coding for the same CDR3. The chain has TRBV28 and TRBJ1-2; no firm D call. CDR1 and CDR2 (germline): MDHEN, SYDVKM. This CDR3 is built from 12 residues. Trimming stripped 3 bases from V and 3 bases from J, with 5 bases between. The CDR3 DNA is TGTGCCAGCAGTTTGGCAGACTATGGCTACACCTTC. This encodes CASSLADYGYTF.

CDR3 protein: CSVGQGGYGYTF. CDR3 DNA sequence: TGCAGCGTTGGACAGGGGGGGTATGGCTACACCTTC. The chain is built from TRBV29-1 and TRBJ1-2; 9 positions match TRBD1. The J segment lost 5 bases and the V segment lost 4 bases, leaving 2 bases of the junction unmatched. CDR1 and CDR2 (germline): SQVTM, ANQGSEA. The CDR3 spans 12 residues.

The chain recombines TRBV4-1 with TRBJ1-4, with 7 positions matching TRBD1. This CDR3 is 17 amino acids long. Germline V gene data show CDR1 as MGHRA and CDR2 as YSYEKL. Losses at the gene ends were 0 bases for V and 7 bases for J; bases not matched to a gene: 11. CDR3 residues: CASSQEGGGGMGEKLFF. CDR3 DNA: TGCGCCAGCAGCCAAGAGGGAGGGGGCGGAATGGGTGAAAAACTGTTTTTT.

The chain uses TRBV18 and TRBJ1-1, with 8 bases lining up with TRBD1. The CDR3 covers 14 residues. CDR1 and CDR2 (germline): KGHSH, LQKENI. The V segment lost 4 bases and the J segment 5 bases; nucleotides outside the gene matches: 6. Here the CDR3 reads CASSRWTGSTEAFF. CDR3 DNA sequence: TGTGCCAGCTCACGGTGGACAGGGAGTACTGAAGCTTTCTTT.

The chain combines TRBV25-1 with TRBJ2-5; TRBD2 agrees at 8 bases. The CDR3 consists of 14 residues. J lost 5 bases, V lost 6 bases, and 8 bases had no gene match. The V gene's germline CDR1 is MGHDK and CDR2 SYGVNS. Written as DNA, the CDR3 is TGTGCCAGCAGATCCTCTAGCGGGTCCGAGACCCAGTACTTC. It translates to CASRSSSGSETQYF.

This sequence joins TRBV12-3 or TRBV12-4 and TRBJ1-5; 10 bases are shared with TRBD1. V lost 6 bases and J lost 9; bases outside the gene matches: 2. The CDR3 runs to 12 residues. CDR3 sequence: CASRTGGLPQHF. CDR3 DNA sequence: TGTGCCAGCAGGACAGGGGGCCTGCCCCAGCATTTT.

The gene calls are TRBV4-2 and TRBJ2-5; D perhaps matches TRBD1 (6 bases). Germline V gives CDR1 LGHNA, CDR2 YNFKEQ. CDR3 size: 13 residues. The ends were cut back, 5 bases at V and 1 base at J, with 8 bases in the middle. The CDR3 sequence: CASSGGPQETQYF. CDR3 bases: TGTGCCAGCAGCGGGGGCCCCCAAGAGACCCAGTACTTC.

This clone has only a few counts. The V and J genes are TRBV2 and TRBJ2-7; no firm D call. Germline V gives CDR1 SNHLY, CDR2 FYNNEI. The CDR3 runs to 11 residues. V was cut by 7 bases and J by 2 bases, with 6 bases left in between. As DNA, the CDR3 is TGTGCCAGCATCCTCGCCTACGAGCAGTACTTC. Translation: CASILAYEQYF.

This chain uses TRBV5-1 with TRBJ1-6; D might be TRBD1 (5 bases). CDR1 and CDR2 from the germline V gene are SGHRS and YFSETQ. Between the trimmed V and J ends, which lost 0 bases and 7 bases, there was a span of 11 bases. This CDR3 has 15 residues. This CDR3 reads CASSLAGAENSPLHF. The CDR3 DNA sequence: TGCGCCAGCAGCTTGGCCGGGGCGGAAAATTCACCCCTCCACTTT.

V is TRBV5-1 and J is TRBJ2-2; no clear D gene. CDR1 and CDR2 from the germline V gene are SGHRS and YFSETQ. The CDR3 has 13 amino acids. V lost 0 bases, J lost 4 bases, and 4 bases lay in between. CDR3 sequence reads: CASSLVPTGELFF. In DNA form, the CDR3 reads TGCGCCAGCAGCTTGGTCCCCACCGGGGAGCTGTTTTTT.

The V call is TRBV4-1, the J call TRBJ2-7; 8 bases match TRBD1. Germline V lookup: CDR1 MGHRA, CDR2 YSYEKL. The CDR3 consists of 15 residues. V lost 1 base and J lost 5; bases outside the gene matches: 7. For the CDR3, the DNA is TGCGCCAGCAGCCAAGGACAGGGGTTCCCGAACGAGCAGTACTTC. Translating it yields CASSQGQGFPNEQYF.

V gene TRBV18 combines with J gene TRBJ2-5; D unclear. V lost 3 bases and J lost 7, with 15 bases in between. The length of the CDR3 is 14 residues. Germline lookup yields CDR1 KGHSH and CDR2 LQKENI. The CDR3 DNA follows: TGTGCCAGCTCACCGACGGATCCGGGTTCGACCCAGTACTTC. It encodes CASSPTDPGSTQYF. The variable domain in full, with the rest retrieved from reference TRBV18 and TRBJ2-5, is NAGVMQNPRHLVRRRGQEARLRCSPMKGHSHVYWYRQLPEEGLKFMVYLQKENIIDESGMPKERFSAEFPKEGPSILRIQQVVRGDSAAYFCASSPTDPGSTQYFGPGTRLLVL.

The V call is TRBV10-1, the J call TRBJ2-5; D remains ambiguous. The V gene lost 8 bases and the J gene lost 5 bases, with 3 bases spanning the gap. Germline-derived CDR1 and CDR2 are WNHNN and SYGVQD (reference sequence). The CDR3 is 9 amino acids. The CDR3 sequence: CASGETQYF. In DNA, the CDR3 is TGCGCCAGCGGGGAGACCCAGTACTTC.